The entry that follows covers one TCR beta chain sequence. The antigen is undetermined. The PCR contained 60 Vbeta and 13 Jbeta primers. Assay: immunoSEQ multiplex PCR; the TCRdb copy retains only in-frame clones and omits some. The sample includes some 80,000 clones, 62% of them seen just once. CDR1 and CDR2 from the germline V gene are SGHVS and FNYEAQ. The V and J ends lost 5 bases and 5 bases respectively, with 34 bases between them. The CDR3 contains 20 residues. The source of the sample is a study of cytomegalovirus exposure and HLA in healthy donors. Study overall: An early release of data contained 75 million to 100 million unique TCRs, which came from HLA-typed donors.

Study findings and constraints: The study carried out a later analysis of TCR beta sequences. It associated approximately 17,000 of them with specific HLA alleles at a false discovery rate of 0.05. Later analysis suggested most CMV-associated TCR beta chains were HLA-restricted. A cluster of highly shared sequence variants was likely a sequencing artifact.

This TCR was sampled from a male donor in good health and CMV-seropositive. The V gene is TRBV7-6, the J gene TRBJ2-7, with D possibly being TRBD1 (6 bases). Sequencing was carried out using PBMCs. The CDR3 DNA is TGTGCCAGCAGCACTAGTGGGCGCCGGGCGGGTACCAGCGAGGGGGACGAGCAGTACTTC. It codes for CASSTSGRRAGTSEGDEQYF.